The TCR beta chain under discussion was sequenced for a study of blood T cell repertoires in COVID-19. Background on the study: Specimens from acute and convalescent COVID-19 originated in the United States, Italy and Spain. In each case, the material was cDNA or gDNA derived from T cells, B-cell-depleted T cells, or PBMCs.

This clone showed up just once. Clones were read by immunoSEQ multiplex PCR, and TCRdb kept only the in-frame ones, dropping some. This sample has roughly 150,000 clones; 87% occur once, and the top ten carry under 4.5%. The age range of participants was about 18 to 95 years, with residence in around 22 US areas. The CDR3 has 13 amino acids. V was shortened by 8 bases and J by 1 base, with 9 bases between the two germline ends. Germline V gene sequence: CDR1 SNHLY, CDR2 FYNNEI. The chain has TRBV2 and TRBJ1-5, with D perhaps TRBD1 (5 bases). This sequence was found in a woman aged 40-49 years who had been exposed to COVID-19. Material for sequencing was PBMCs or T cells enriched from blood (not recorded which). The CDR3 region has the DNA TGTGCCAGCCAGGGTCGAAGCAATCAGCCCCAGCATTTT. As protein: CASQGRSNQPQHF.